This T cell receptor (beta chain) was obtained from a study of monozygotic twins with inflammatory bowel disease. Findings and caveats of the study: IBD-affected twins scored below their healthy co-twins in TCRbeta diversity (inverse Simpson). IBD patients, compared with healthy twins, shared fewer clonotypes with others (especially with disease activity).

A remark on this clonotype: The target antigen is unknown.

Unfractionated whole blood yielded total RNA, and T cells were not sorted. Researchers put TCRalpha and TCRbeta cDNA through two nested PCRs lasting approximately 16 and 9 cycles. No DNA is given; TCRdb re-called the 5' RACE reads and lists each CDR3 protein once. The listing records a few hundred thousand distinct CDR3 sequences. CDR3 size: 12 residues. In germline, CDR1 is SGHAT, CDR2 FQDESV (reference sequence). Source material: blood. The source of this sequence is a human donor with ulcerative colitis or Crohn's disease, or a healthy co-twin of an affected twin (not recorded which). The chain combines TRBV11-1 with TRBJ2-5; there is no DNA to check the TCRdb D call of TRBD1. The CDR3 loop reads CASSSNNRAQYF.